Each of the 15 T cell receptor beta chains below was sequenced from the same sample in a study of T cells in Graves' hyperthyroidism and ophthalmopathy. TCR beta CDR3 regions were amplified from RNA. The HTBI primer set served for first-round RT-PCR of the TCR CDR3. TCRdb redid the calling of the multiplex PCR reads with MiXCR, one entry per CDR3 protein. Among around 340,000 distinct CDR3 sequences listed, 15% to 20% were seen once. The sequencing sample was made of blood. The receptors were sampled from a woman aged 45-65 years with Graves' hyperthyroidism.

This clonotype has ten or more counts. The CDR3 loop reads CASSSGREAELDEQYF. The CDR3 DNA reads TGTGCCAGCAGCTCCGGCAGGGAGGCGGAGCTCGACGAGCAGTACTTC. The chain uses TRBV11-3 and TRBJ2-7; D is possibly TRBD2 (6 bases). Trimming removed 4 bases from V and 5 bases from J, with 21 bases in between. Germline CDR1 and CDR2: SGHNT and YENEEA. The CDR3 runs 16 residues.

This clonotype was recorded many times. J is TRBJ2-7 and V is TRBV5-1; no definite D call. The CDR3 runs 15 residues. Germline loops: CDR1 SGHRS, CDR2 YFSETQ. V lost 0 bases and J lost 3, with 13 bases in between. In nucleotides, the CDR3 is TGCGCCAGCAGCTTGGAGGCCACTCGATACTACGAGCAGTACTTC. Translated: CASSLEATRYYEQYF.

This clonotype was counted at least ten times. The gene calls are TRBV7-9 and TRBJ2-7; D is uncertain. V gave up 1 base and J gave up 3 bases, with 7 bases separating them. Germline V gene sequence: CDR1 SEHNR, CDR2 FQNEAQ (reference sequence). The CDR3 consists of 13 residues. The CDR3 here is CASSLEGNYEQYV. The CDR3 DNA sequence: TGTGCCAGCAGCTTAGAAGGAAACTACGAGCAGTACGTC.

V is TRBV6-1 and J is TRBJ2-2; D possibly corresponds to TRBD1 (6 bases). Germline CDR1 MNHNS, CDR2 SASEGT. The CDR3 consists of 16 residues. V was shortened by 5 bases and J by 1 base, with 14 bases between the two germline ends. The CDR3 DNA reads TGTGCCAGCAGTCCCACAGGGTCGGGGAACACCGGGGAGCTGTTTTTT. It codes for CASSPTGSGNTGELFF.

The sample holds many counts of this clonotype. This chain joins TRBV12-3 or TRBV12-4 and TRBJ2-1; TRBD1 matches 8 bases. V shed 7 bases, J shed 7 bases, and the junction held 9 bases outside the gene matches. The CDR3 covers 14 residues. CDR3 protein: CASIPNRGSNEQFF. In DNA, the CDR3 is TGTGCCAGCATACCCAACAGGGGGTCTAATGAGCAGTTCTTC.

V and J are TRBV12-3 or TRBV12-4 and TRBJ1-2; 9 positions match TRBD1. This CDR3 contains 15 residues. The V gene end was trimmed by 4 bases and the J gene end by 7 bases; junction bases not matched to a gene: 10. CDR3 DNA: TGTGCCAGCAGTTATCTCCCCCGGGACAGGGCTGGCTACACCTTC. Protein sequence: CASSYLPRDRAGYTF.

The genes are TRBV6-1 and TRBJ1-4; weak D call: TRBD1 (6 bases). Germline V CDR1 and CDR2: MNHNS, SASEGT. V lost 8 bases and J 7 bases, leaving 20 bases between the germline ends. There are 15 residues in the CDR3. CDR3: CASRPSYGGGEKLFF. CDR3 sequence (DNA): TGTGCCAGCCGGCCCTCCTACGGGGGCGGTGAAAAACTGTTTTTT.

This clonotype was seen ten or more times. This sequence joins TRBV30 and TRBJ1-5; unclear D gene. Trimming shortened V by 1 base and J by 3 bases, and 7 bases separated the two germline ends. The CDR3 length is 13 residues. Germline V gene sequence: CDR1 GTSNPN, CDR2 SVGIG (reference sequence). This CDR3 reads CAWSGGFNQPQHF. The CDR3 DNA sequence: TGTGCCTGGAGTGGCGGGTTCAATCAGCCCCAGCATTTT. Based on the CDR3 plus reference TRBV30 and TRBJ1-5, the full variable domain is SQTIHQWPATLVQPVGSPLSLECTVEGTSNPNLYWYRQAAGRGLQLLFYSVGIGQISSEVPQNLSASRPQDRQFILSSKKLLLSDSGFYLCAWSGGFNQPQHFGDGTRLSIL.

V gene TRBV4-1 combines with J gene TRBJ1-6; D gene unclear. The germline V gene has CDR1 MGHRA and CDR2 YSYEKL. The CDR3 extends over 13 amino acids. Trimming took 0 bases from V and 6 from J, leaving 3 bases between them. DNA for the CDR3: TGCGCCAGCAGCCAAGATCTTAATTCACCCCTCCACTTT. It specifies CASSQDLNSPLHF.

This clonotype was seen ten or more times. V gene TRBV28 combines with J gene TRBJ2-5; maybe TRBD1 (6 bases). Per the germline V gene, CDR1 is MDHEN and CDR2 is SYDVKM. The CDR3 sequence is 14 residues long. Trimming removed 6 bases from V and 0 bases from J, with 11 bases in between. CDR3 coding DNA: TGTGCCAGCAGGACTCAGGGGTACCAAGAGACCCAGTACTTC. Translating gives CASRTQGYQETQYF.

This clonotype came up many times. This chain links TRBV11-2 with TRBJ2-1; a possible D gene is TRBD1 (7 bases). This CDR3 has 17 residues. The V gene's germline CDR1 is SGHAT and CDR2 FQNNGV. Trimming took 5 bases from V and 9 from J, leaving 26 bases between them. Here the CDR3 DNA reads TGTGCCAGCAGCCCTCGTGGCGGGACAGAACACTTTGGTGAGCAGTTCTTC. Its translation is CASSPRGGTEHFGEQFF. The whole variable domain, remainder taken from reference TRBV11-2 and TRBJ2-1, is EAGVAQSPRYKIIEKRQSVAFWCNPISGHATLYWYQQILGQGPKLLIQFQNNGVVDDSQLPKDRFSAERLKGVDSTLKIQPAKLEDSAVYLCASSPRGGTEHFGEQFFGPGTRLTVL.

This sequence joins TRBV6-5 and TRBJ2-7; maybe TRBD1 (5 bases). Trimming cost V 4 bases and J 0 bases, with 22 bases left between them. The CDR3 extends over 18 amino acids. CDR1 MNHEY and CDR2 SVGAGI come from the germline V gene. CDR3 coding DNA: TGTGCCAGCAGTTCCTTAGTACTTGACCTGGACATCTCCTACGAGCAGTACTTC. Protein sequence: CASSSLVLDLDISYEQYF.

The sample holds a few counts of this clonotype. This rearrangement joins TRBV20-1 to TRBJ1-5; 8 bases agree with TRBD1. V gave up 0 bases and J gave up 7 bases; unmatched junction bases: 8. The CDR3 consists of 15 residues. Per the germline V gene, CDR1 is DFQATT and CDR2 is SNEGSKA (reference sequence). The CDR3 DNA reads TGCAGTGCTAGAGAACCAGGGGGCGAGTCGCAGCCCCAGCATTTT. Translation gives CSAREPGGESQPQHF.

The V call is TRBV5-1, the J call TRBJ2-5; D is undetermined. V lost 4 bases and J lost 5, with 12 bases in between. Per germline, CDR1 SGHRS and CDR2 YFSETQ. The CDR3 totals 13 residues. Here the CDR3 DNA reads TGCGCCAGCAGCCCGTCTGGGTTGGAGACCCAGTACTTC. It encodes CASSPSGLETQYF. Full variable domain (rest looked up from reference TRBV5-1 and TRBJ2-5): KAGVTQTPRYLIKTRGQQVTLSCSPISGHRSVSWYQQTPGQGLQFLFEYFSETQRNKGNFPGRFSGRQFSNSRSEMNVSTLELGDSALYLCASSPSGLETQYFGPGTRLLVL.

This chain links TRBV6-6 with TRBJ2-1; perhaps TRBD2 as D (5 bases). The V gene lost 0 bases and the J gene lost 4 bases, with 7 bases spanning the gap. This CDR3 comprises 14 residues. CDR1 is MNHNY and CDR2 is SVGAGI in the germline V gene (reference sequence). As DNA, the CDR3 is TGTGCCAGCAGTTACTCGGAGGAGTACAATGAGCAGTTCTTC. Translation gives CASSYSEEYNEQFF.